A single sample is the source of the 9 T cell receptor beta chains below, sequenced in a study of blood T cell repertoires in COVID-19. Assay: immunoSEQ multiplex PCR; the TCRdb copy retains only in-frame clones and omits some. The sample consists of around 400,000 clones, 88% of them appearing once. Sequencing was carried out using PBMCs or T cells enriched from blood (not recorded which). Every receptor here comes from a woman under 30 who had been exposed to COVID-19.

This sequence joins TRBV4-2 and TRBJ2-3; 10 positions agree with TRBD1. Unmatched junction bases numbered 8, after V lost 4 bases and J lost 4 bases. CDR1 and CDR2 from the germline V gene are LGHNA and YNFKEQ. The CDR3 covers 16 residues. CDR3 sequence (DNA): TGTGCCAGCAGCCCGGAGGGACAGGGGAATCCAGATACGCAGTATTTT. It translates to CASSPEGQGNPDTQYF.

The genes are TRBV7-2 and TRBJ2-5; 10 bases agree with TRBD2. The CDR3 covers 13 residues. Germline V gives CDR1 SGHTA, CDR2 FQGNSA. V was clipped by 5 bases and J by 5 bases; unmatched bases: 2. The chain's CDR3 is CASSPAGGETQYF. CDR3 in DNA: TGTGCCAGCAGCCCAGCGGGGGGGGAGACCCAGTACTTC.

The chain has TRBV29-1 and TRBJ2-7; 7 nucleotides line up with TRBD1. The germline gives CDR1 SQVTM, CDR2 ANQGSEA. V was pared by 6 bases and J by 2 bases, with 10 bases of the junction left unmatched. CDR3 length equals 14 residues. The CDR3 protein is CSVLLDRPPYEQYF. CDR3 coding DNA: TGCAGCGTATTACTGGACAGGCCTCCCTACGAGCAGTACTTC.

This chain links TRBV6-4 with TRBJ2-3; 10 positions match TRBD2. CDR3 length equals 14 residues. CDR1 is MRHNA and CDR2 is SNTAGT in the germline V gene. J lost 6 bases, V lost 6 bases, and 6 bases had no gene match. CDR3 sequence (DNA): TGTGCCAGCAGAGCTAGCGGGAGCGTTGATACGCAGTATTTT. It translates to CASRASGSVDTQYF.

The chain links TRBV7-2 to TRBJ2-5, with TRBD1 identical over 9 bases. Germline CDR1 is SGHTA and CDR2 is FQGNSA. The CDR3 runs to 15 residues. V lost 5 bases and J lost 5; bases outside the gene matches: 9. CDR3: CASSLGTGSWETQYF. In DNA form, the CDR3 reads TGTGCCAGCAGCCTTGGGACAGGGTCATGGGAGACCCAGTACTTC. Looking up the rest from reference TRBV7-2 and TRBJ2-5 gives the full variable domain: GAGVSQSPSNKVTEKGKDVELRCDPISGHTALYWYRQSLGQGLEFLIYFQGNSAPDKSGLPSDRFSAERTGGSVSTLTIQRTQQEDSAVYLCASSLGTGSWETQYFGPGTRLLVL.

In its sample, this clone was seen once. The CDR3 DNA follows: TGTGCCAGCACCGGACAGGGGGTTAATTCACCCCTCCACTTT. The encoded protein is CASTGQGVNSPLHF. V and J are TRBV28 and TRBJ1-6, with 10 nucleotides matching TRBD1. The V and J ends lost 7 bases and 6 bases, in that order; junction bases with no gene match: 3. Germline loops: CDR1 MDHEN, CDR2 SYDVKM. This CDR3 region has 14 residues.

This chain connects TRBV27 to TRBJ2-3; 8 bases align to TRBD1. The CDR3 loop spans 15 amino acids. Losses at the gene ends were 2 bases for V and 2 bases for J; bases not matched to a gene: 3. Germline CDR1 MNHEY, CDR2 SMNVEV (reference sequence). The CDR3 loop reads CASSLGTGPTDTQYF. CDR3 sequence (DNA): TGTGCCAGCAGTTTAGGGACAGGTCCCACAGATACGCAGTATTTT.

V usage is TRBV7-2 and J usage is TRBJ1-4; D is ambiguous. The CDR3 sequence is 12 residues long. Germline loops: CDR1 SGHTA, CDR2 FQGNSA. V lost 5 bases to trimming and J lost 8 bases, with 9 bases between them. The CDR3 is CASSAIAEKLFF. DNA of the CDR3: TGTGCCAGCAGCGCCATAGCGGAAAAACTGTTTTTT.

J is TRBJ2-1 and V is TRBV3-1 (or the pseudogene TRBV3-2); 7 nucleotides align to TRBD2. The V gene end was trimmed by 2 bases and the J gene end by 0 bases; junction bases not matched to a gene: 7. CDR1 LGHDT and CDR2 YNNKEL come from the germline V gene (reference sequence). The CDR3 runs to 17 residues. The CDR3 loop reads CASSQNRGGNSYNEQFF. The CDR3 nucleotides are TGTGCCAGCAGCCAAAATCGCGGGGGTAACTCCTACAATGAGCAGTTCTTC.